This TCR beta chain was sequenced for a study of cytomegalovirus exposure and HLA in healthy donors. The CDR3 consists of 15 residues. V was shortened by 6 bases and J by 1 base, with 15 bases between the two germline ends. Looked up from germline, CDR1 is SNHLY and CDR2 is FYNNEI. Study-level results: Within an earlier analysis, most TCR beta V segments proved productive either about 90% or about 30% of the time.

13 Jbeta primers and 60 Vbeta primers were used for the PCR. Libraries were prepared by immunoSEQ multiplex PCR; TCRdb keeps only in-frame clonotypes and omits some of them. This table has approximately 78,000 clones, approximately 88% appearing once. In regard to this clone: What it binds is not known.

The TCR originated in a woman aged 45-65 years in good health and CMV-seronegative. The rearrangement uses TRBV2 and TRBJ2-5, with D possibly TRBD2 on 6 matching bases. Sequenced sample: PBMCs. The CDR3 spells CASRWSASAQETQYF. Written as DNA, the CDR3 is TGTGCCAGCAGGTGGAGCGCTAGCGCCCAAGAGACCCAGTACTTC.